A selection of T cell receptor beta chains follows, all from one sample in a study of T cell repertoires in cytomegalovirus infection. TCRdb redid the calling of the reads with MiXCR, one entry per CDR3 protein. Among 650,000 to 900,000 distinct CDR3 sequences listed, about 27% were seen once. Their antigens are not known. Source: cultured CD8+ T cells from PBMCs, taken from culture after CMV antigen stimulation. These receptors were taken from a human donor in good health (CMV status not recorded). Some clones in this sample may be carry-over from other donors' samples. Both conserved end residues are part of each CDR3. D genes are given only for firm matches.

D gene,V gene,J gene,CDR3 protein
.,TRBV6-2/TRBV6-3,TRBJ2-5,CASSIPPQETQYF
TRBD2,TRBV7-9,TRBJ2-3,CASSEGLASTDTQYF
.,TRBV11-2,TRBJ1-2,CASSPRGGGRDGYTF
TRBD1,TRBV12-3/TRBV12-4,TRBJ2-6,CASSSRTGGRNVAGANVLTF
.,TRBV7-2,TRBJ2-5,CASSPLGEETQYF
TRBD1,TRBV12-3/TRBV12-4,TRBJ1-1,CASIIGGLAEAFF
.,TRBV7-9,TRBJ1-6,CASSLAGSAGLHSPLHF
TRBD1,TRBV28,TRBJ2-1,CASRDDRDHNEQFF
.,TRBV7-8,TRBJ2-1,CASSSPQGRAILPKYNEQFF
TRBD1,TRBV28,TRBJ2-1,CASSREGQGANNEQFF
TRBD2,TRBV7-2,TRBJ2-1,CASSQSGGAVDEQFF
TRBD1,TRBV7-9,TRBJ2-1,CASSPSDRGAYNEQFF
.,TRBV5-4,TRBJ1-6,CASSFDGQKDF
.,TRBV4-3,TRBJ1-6,CASSQGFGRTDSPLHF
TRBD1,TRBV6-1,TRBJ2-7,CASRAGTGAYEQYF
.,TRBV7-2,TRBJ1-5,CASSPGGVRQPQHF
.,TRBV12-3/TRBV12-4,TRBJ2-7,CASTPTNYYEQYF
TRBD1,TRBV12-3/TRBV12-4,TRBJ2-2,CASSWGTGATLNTGELFF
.,TRBV7-9,TRBJ2-3,CASSFRGHSTDTQYF
.,TRBV10-3,TRBJ2-5,CAISESGGKETQYF
.,TRBV7-9,TRBJ2-4,CASSSTGLAKNIQYF
.,TRBV27,TRBJ1-1,CASSFFGQANTEAFF
TRBD1,TRBV7-6,TRBJ1-2,CASSYGTGVGYTF
.,TRBV5-6,TRBJ1-1,CASSGNRDLNTEAFF
.,TRBV6-6,TRBJ1-6,CASSPTGEWDSPLHF
.,TRBV27,TRBJ2-7,CASSSGPTNEQYF
.,TRBV5-1,TRBJ2-2,CASWGPGENTGELFF
TRBD2,TRBV19,TRBJ2-1,CASSIVGLAGGQSTNEQFF